This entry is about one T cell receptor beta chain. What it binds is not known. These data are taken from a study of metastatic and nonmetastatic thyroid tumors. General study findings and limits: Reports indicated that malignant thyroid tumors showed significantly higher TCR beta diversity than benign nodules did, in blood and tumor.

Using MiXCR, TCRdb reanalyzed the PCR reads. This table holds approximately 35,000 clones, 35% found once. The entire patient cohort was treatment-naive prior to thyroid surgery. The CDR3 runs 15 residues. The germline V gene has CDR1 LGHDT and CDR2 YNNKEL (reference sequence). Trimming pared 6 bases from V and 4 bases from J, leaving 16 bases between. The chain combines TRBV3-1 with TRBJ2-1; either TRBD1 or TRBD2 may supply D (5 bases each). The specimen was tumor tissue. The source of this sequence is a female donor with papillary thyroid cancer or a benign thyroid nodule (not recorded which). Some clones in this sample may be carry-over from other donors' samples. The CDR3 region has the DNA TGTGCCAGCAGTGCATACGGGACCACATACAATGAGCAGTTCTTC. This codes for CASSAYGTTYNEQFF.